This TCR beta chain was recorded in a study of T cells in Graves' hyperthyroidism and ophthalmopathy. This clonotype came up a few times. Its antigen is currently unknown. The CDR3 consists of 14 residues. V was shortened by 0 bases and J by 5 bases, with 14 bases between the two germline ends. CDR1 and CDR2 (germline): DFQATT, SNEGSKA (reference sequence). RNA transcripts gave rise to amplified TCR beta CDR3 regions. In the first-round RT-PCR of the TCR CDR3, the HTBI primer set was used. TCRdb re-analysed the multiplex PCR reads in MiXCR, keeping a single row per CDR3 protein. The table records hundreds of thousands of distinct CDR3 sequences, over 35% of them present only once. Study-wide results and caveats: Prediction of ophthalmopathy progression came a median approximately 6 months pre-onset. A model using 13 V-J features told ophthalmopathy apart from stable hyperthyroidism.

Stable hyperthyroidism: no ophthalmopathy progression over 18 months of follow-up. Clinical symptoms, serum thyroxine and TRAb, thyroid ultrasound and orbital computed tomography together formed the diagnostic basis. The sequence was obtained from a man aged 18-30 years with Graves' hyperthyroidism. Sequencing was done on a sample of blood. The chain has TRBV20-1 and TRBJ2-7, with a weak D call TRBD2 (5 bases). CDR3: CSARDGGPNHEQYF. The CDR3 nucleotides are TGCAGTGCTAGAGATGGAGGACCCAACCACGAGCAGTACTTC.